This TCR beta chain was captured by sequencing in a study of blood T cell repertoires in COVID-19. On the study more broadly: Acute and convalescent COVID-19 samples came from the United States, Italy and Spain.

Per the authors' pipeline: Reference gene primers were amplified, and this amplification served to estimate nucleated cell counts. Using immunoSEQ multiplex PCR, the repertoire was profiled, and TCRdb retains in-frame clones only, with some absent. V and J calls and clone size are given by that table; D and trimming were obtained from the DNA. The table records about 91,000 clones, 88% of them present only once. The material sequenced was peripheral blood. The clonotype was recovered from a woman aged 80 or over with active COVID-19.

The CDR3 DNA is TGTGCCAGCAGCCAAGGTCAACTAGCGGTGAGCTCTGGGGCCAACGTCCTGACTTTC. Translating it yields CASSQGQLAVSSGANVLTF. V is TRBV4-2 and J is TRBJ2-6; 8 nucleotides match TRBD2. V dropped 1 base and J dropped 0; count of bases not matched to a gene: 8. Germline V gives CDR1 LGHNA, CDR2 YNFKEQ. This CDR3 is 19 amino acids long.